The source of this T cell receptor beta chain is a study of blood T cell repertoires in COVID-19. On the study more broadly: Samples came from the United States, Italy and Spain, spanning acute and convalescent COVID-19.

Methods used by the authors: Counts of nucleated cells, estimated from reference gene primer amplification, were obtained. Method: immunoSEQ multiplex PCR; TCRdb's copy keeps in-frame clones and lacks some. For V, J and clone size, that table is used; D and trimming come from the DNA. This sample has fewer than 150,000 clones; 84% occur once, and the top ten carry 9.5% to 15%. With 5 bases removed from V and 10 bases from J, the gap between germline ends came to 23 bases. The CDR3 length is 15 residues. CDR1 and CDR2 from the germline V gene are SGHAT and FQDESV (reference sequence). This rearrangement joins TRBV11-1 to TRBJ1-1; tentative D call: TRBD1 (6 bases). What was sequenced was peripheral blood. The TCR was taken from a human donor in a cohort sampled during active COVID-19. The CDR3 sequence is CASSLTWRQEDGAFF. DNA of the CDR3: TGTGCCAGCAGCCTTACGTGGCGACAGGAGGATGGAGCTTTCTTT.